The entry that follows covers one T cell receptor (beta chain) sequence. As yet, its antigen is unknown. The treatment: roughly 10-day PBMC culture with coronavirus spike peptide pools or control peptides (ViraFEST assay). Days 3 and 7 saw half the medium replaced with fresh IL-2 medium. This sample is part of a study of vaccination and CD4 T cells after COVID-19. The overall study: A CEFX pool, an HIV-1 Nef pool, or no peptide went to control cultures.

V gave up 7 bases and J gave up 7 bases, with 14 bases separating them. CDR1 is ENHRY, CDR2 SYGVKD, per germline. The CDR3 has 13 residues. Oncomine TCR Beta short-read sequencing was applied to DNA from cultured CD4+ T cells. TCRdb independently ran MiXCR on the PCR reads; one entry per CDR3 protein. The table includes roughly 12,000 distinct CDR3 sequences, more than 45% detected once. Study-wide results and caveats: Convalescent patients' clones that were vaccine-specific were spike mono-reactive in 304 of 307 cases.

The chain carries TRBV10-3 and TRBJ1-5, with D possibly TRBD1 on 5 matching bases. The sequence came from a human donor who had recovered from COVID-19. The specimen was CD4+ T cells from blood, cultured in vitro. The CDR3 loop is CAINQGEAQPQHF. The CDR3 nucleotides are TGTGCCATCAATCAGGGTGAGGCGCAGCCCCAGCATTTT.